The 21 T cell receptor beta chains reported below all come from one sample, sequenced in a study of tissue T cells after allogeneic stem cell transplantation. Here immunoSEQ multiplex PCR was the method, and the copy in TCRdb shows in-frame clones only, minus some. The data show 5,500 to 7,500 clones, roughly 71% seen once. The material sequenced was tissue from the stomach, taken at autopsy. Receptors originate from a woman between 18 and 55 years old with breast cancer.

Judged by abundance, this clone is medium-sized. This rearrangement joins TRBV7-2 to TRBJ2-7, with D tentatively TRBD2 (6 bases). CDR3 size: 17 residues. The V end was cut by 0 bases, the J end by 6 bases, with 21 bases between. The germline gives CDR1 SGHTA, CDR2 FQGNSA. CDR3 loop: CASSLALVSEGYGEQYF. CDR3 coding DNA: TGTGCCAGCAGCTTAGCCCTTGTGTCGGAGGGGTACGGCGAGCAGTACTTC.

The chain recombines TRBV6-6 with TRBJ2-5; TRBD2 matches 11 bases. The CDR3 runs to 16 residues. V trimming: 5 bases; J trimming: 2 bases; junction bases outside the gene matches: 7. Per germline, CDR1 MNHNY and CDR2 SVGAGI (reference sequence). CDR3 DNA sequence: TGTGCCAGCAGTACTACTAGCGGGGGCGGACAAGAGACCCAGTACTTC. This translates into CASSTTSGGGQETQYF.

The sample holds a few counts of this clone. The chain uses TRBV19 and TRBJ2-3, with D perhaps assigned TRBD1 or TRBD2 (5 bases each). Germline values: CDR1 LNHDA, CDR2 SQIVND (reference sequence). V lost 5 bases, J lost 3 bases, and 15 bases lay in between. There are 15 residues in the CDR3. CDR3 sequence reads: CASSGWGRETDTQYF. The CDR3 DNA sequence: TGTGCCAGTAGTGGGTGGGGCAGGGAGACAGATACGCAGTATTTT.

Details on this clone: Other DNA sequences of this sample code for an identical CDR3. The chain employs TRBV7-2 and TRBJ1-5; D call uncertain. Germline CDR1 is SGHTA and CDR2 is FQGNSA. Trimming took off 3 bases at V and 6 bases at J, with 6 bases between the two ends. The CDR3 totals 12 residues. For the CDR3, the DNA is TGTGCCAGCAGCTTTGGAGGTCAGCCCCAGCATTTT. Protein sequence: CASSFGGQPQHF.

The CDR3 is CASTGIGPEAFF. CDR3 DNA: TGTGCCAGCACAGGAATAGGCCCTGAAGCTTTCTTT. The V and J genes are TRBV9 and TRBJ1-1; D uncertain. The germline V gene has CDR1 SGDLS and CDR2 YYNGEE. The CDR3 consists of 12 residues. The V end was cut by 6 bases, the J end by 6 bases, with 12 bases between.

Only a few counts were recorded for this clone. This chain uses TRBV2 with TRBJ1-2; D perhaps matches TRBD1 (5 bases). Germline V gene lookup returns CDR1 SNHLY and CDR2 FYNNEI. CDR3 length: 14 residues. Between the trimmed V and J ends, which lost 1 base and 2 bases, there was a span of 8 bases. The CDR3 sequence is CASSEEAGNYGYTF. DNA of the CDR3: TGTGCCAGCAGTGAAGAGGCAGGGAACTATGGCTACACCTTC.

The rearrangement joins TRBV30 to TRBJ1-1, with TRBD1 matching 8 bases. This CDR3 has 16 residues. Germline V CDR1 and CDR2: GTSNPN, SVGIG (reference sequence). The junction had 12 bases not matched to a gene; V was cut back by 2 bases and J by 4 bases. The CDR3 region is CAWSWGGQGAPTEAFF. The CDR3 DNA is TGTGCCTGGAGTTGGGGGGGGCAGGGGGCGCCCACTGAAGCTTTCTTT.

By share, this clone ranks as medium-sized (0.01 to 0.1%). The chain combines TRBV10-2 with TRBJ2-7; D perhaps matches TRBD1 (6 bases). Deletions cut 3 bases from V and 2 bases from J, with 14 bases between. CDR1 WSHSY and CDR2 SAAADI come from the germline V gene. The CDR3 runs to 15 residues. The CDR3 here is CASSDGGPQTYEQYF. The CDR3 DNA follows: TGCGCCAGCAGTGATGGGGGCCCTCAAACCTACGAGCAGTACTTC.

The rearrangement uses TRBV7-2 and TRBJ2-7, with 9 bases aligning to TRBD1. Trimming removed 6 bases from V and 5 bases from J; junction bases left unmatched: 5. The germline CDR1 and CDR2 sequences are SGHTA and FQGNSA. The CDR3 is 13 residues long. The CDR3 sequence: CASSLQGADEQYF. Here the CDR3 DNA reads TGTGCCAGCAGTCTACAGGGGGCCGACGAGCAGTACTTC.

This clone was detected only a few times. The rearrangement links TRBV7-2 to TRBJ1-3; D uncertain. Trimming left V 1 base short and J 2 bases short, with 21 bases between. The CDR3 sequence is 19 residues long. The germline gives CDR1 SGHTA, CDR2 FQGNSA. This CDR3 is CASSLVFGRLGMAGNTIYF. DNA of the CDR3: TGTGCCAGCAGCTTAGTCTTTGGACGCCTGGGCATGGCTGGAAACACCATATATTTT.

The chain recombines TRBV19 with TRBJ2-5; D might be TRBD2 (6 bases). The length of the CDR3 is 12 residues. Trimming left V 6 bases short and J 4 bases short, with 9 bases between. Germline-derived CDR1 and CDR2 are LNHDA and SQIVND (reference sequence). CDR3 sequence reads: CASRLSGETQYF. DNA for the CDR3: TGTGCCAGTAGGCTTAGCGGAGAGACCCAGTACTTC.

This clone was seen a handful of times. The rearrangement uses TRBV12-3 or TRBV12-4 and TRBJ1-2; D perhaps matches TRBD1 (5 bases). With 8 bases removed from V and 4 bases from J, the gap between germline ends came to 14 bases. The CDR3 is 13 amino acids. The DNA of the CDR3 is TGTGCCAGCTCCTTAGACAGTTCCTATGGCTACACCTTC. This codes for CASSLDSSYGYTF.

This chain uses TRBV29-1 with TRBJ2-5; a possible D gene is TRBD2 (5 bases). The V gene lost 7 bases and the J gene lost 1 base, with 10 bases spanning the gap. There are 12 residues in the CDR3. Germline V gives CDR1 SQVTM, CDR2 ANQGSEA. The CDR3 loop is CSADAGQETQYF. The CDR3 DNA follows: TGCAGCGCGGACGCGGGCCAAGAGACCCAGTACTTC.

The V gene is TRBV28, the J gene TRBJ1-5; no definite D call. CDR3 length: 16 residues. V was pared by 5 bases and J by 0 bases, with 14 bases between. The germline V gene has CDR1 MDHEN and CDR2 SYDVKM. The CDR3 here is CASSGSGHYSNQPQHF. CDR3 in DNA: TGTGCCAGCAGTGGTTCGGGCCACTATAGCAATCAGCCCCAGCATTTT.

This clone showed up just a few times. This chain links TRBV5-6 with TRBJ2-7; possibly TRBD2 for D (6 bases). The germline V and J ends were trimmed by 2 bases and 4 bases, with 16 bases remaining between them. Germline V gives CDR1 SGHDT, CDR2 YYEEEE. The CDR3 consists of 15 residues. As DNA, the CDR3 is TGTGCCAGCAGCTTAGGCGGGACGCTGGGGTACGAGCAGTACTTC. This codes for CASSLGGTLGYEQYF.

Details on this clone: The germline gene is not matched at one end of the junction; a read error may be the cause. This chain connects TRBV7-7 to TRBJ2-7; TRBD1 aligns across 7 bases. This CDR3 has 13 amino acids. Germline V gives CDR1 SSHAT, CDR2 FNYEAQ (reference sequence). CDR3 coding DNA: TGTGCTAGCAGCCTGGACAGGTTCGACGAGCAGTACTTC. This translates into CASSLDRFDEQYF.

The rearrangement links TRBV19 to TRBJ2-2, with 10 bases fitting TRBD2. Germline V CDR1 and CDR2: LNHDA, SQIVND (reference sequence). The CDR3 totals 19 residues. Trimming cost V 0 bases and J 4 bases; bases outside gene matches: 11. The CDR3 bases are TGTGCCAGTAGTATAGATCGGCGAGGTAGCGGGAGGCGCACCGGGGAGCTGTTTTTT. Its protein product is CASSIDRRGSGRRTGELFF.

This clone was picked up a small number of times. Within the sample, other DNA sequences also encode this same CDR3. This sequence joins TRBV9 and TRBJ2-3; TRBD2 is a possible D gene (5 bases). The CDR3 contains 13 residues. Germline V gene sequence: CDR1 SGDLS, CDR2 YYNGEE. V lost 2 bases to trimming and J lost 6 bases, with 10 bases between them. CDR3 nucleotide sequence: TGTGCCAGCAGCGTCGATTCGGGGGATACGCAGTATTTT. Translating gives CASSVDSGDTQYF.

The V call is TRBV30, the J call TRBJ1-1; D is uncertain. The CDR3 runs to 12 residues. Trimming took 3 bases from V and 10 from J, leaving 15 bases between them. Germline CDR1 reads GTSNPN; CDR2 reads SVGIG (reference sequence). The CDR3 nucleotides are TGTGCCTGGAGCCCTAGTTGGTTAGTAGCTTTCTTT. Its protein product is CAWSPSWLVAFF.

The V and J genes are TRBV29-1 and TRBJ2-1; weak D call: TRBD2 (5 bases). Germline lookup yields CDR1 SQVTM and CDR2 ANQGSEA. V was pared by 4 bases and J by 10 bases, with 11 bases between. The CDR3 sequence is 11 residues long. DNA for the CDR3: TGCAGCGTTGGCGGACTGGCCGAGCAGTTCTTC. Protein sequence: CSVGGLAEQFF.

This clone was detected a few times. The V gene is TRBV12-3 or TRBV12-4, the J gene TRBJ1-1; 7 bases are a match to TRBD1. J was trimmed by 11 bases and V by 4 bases; bases with no gene match: 4. The CDR3 spans 11 residues. The CDR3 sequence is CASSSLDRAFF. Written as DNA, the CDR3 is TGTGCCAGCAGTTCGTTGGACAGGGCTTTCTTT.